The clone carrying this T cell receptor beta chain was counted a few times. Produced via immunoSEQ multiplex PCR; TCRdb's table is partial and in-frame only. The sample shows about 74,000 clones, approximately 90% of them seen only once. Germline CDR1 reads SGHNT; CDR2 reads YYREEE (reference sequence). The V end was cut by 6 bases, the J end by 1 base, with 13 bases between. This CDR3 has 15 residues. The data stem from a study of blood T cell repertoires in COVID-19. Study-wide background: Italy, Spain and the United States were the sources of the convalescent and acute COVID-19 samples. In each case, the material was cDNA or gDNA derived from T cells, B-cell-depleted T cells, or PBMCs.

The chain couples TRBV5-4 to TRBJ2-2, with TRBD1 as a possible D gene (5 bases). This receptor was obtained from a man between 70 and 80 years old with active or convalescent COVID-19. The sequenced material came from peripheral blood. The chain's CDR3 is CASTDRRLNTGELFF. In DNA form, the CDR3 reads TGTGCCAGCACCGACAGAAGGTTGAACACCGGGGAGCTGTTTTTT. The full variable domain, with the rest looked up from reference TRBV5-4 and TRBJ2-2, is ETGVTQSPTHLIKTRGQQVTLRCSSQSGHNTVSWYQQALGQGPQFIFQYYREEENGRGNFPPRFSGLQFPNYSSELNVNALELDDSALYLCASTDRRLNTGELFFGEGSRLTVL.